This T cell receptor (beta chain) was recovered during a study of blood T cell repertoires in COVID-19. Across the study: COVID-19 samples from acute and convalescent phases originated in the United States, Italy and Spain.

This table comes from immunoSEQ multiplex PCR, and its TCRdb copy is limited to in-frame clones, with some not included. Of approximately 250,000 clones listed, about 91% are singletons. Assignment of participants to cohorts was predicated upon participant-reported clinical history. The specimen sequenced was PBMCs or T cells enriched from blood (not recorded which). The source is a woman between 40 and 55 years old with acute COVID-19.

CDR3 in DNA: TGTGCCAGTAGTATAGGCGGCAGCTTATATGGCTACACCTTC. Its translation: CASSIGGSLYGYTF. The V gene is TRBV19, the J gene TRBJ1-2; D uncertain. Germline CDR1 and CDR2: LNHDA and SQIVND (reference sequence). The V end lost 1 base, the J end lost 5 bases, and 11 bases lay between the germline ends. CDR3 length: 14 amino acids.